The next 11 T cell receptor beta chains were all read from a single sample in a study (dated by TCRdb to between 2015 and 2016). Cells that were CD4+CD25+CD127-/low were isolated as Tregs. The protocol used for the library was 5' RACE. The listed sequencing device is Illumina MiSeq. Through fastp at Q25 and MiXCR, TCRdb rebuilt clones from the public reads, retaining in-frame beta chains. A single entry per CDR3 protein holds the most common genes and DNA from its merged rows. The table for this sample lists roughly 45,000 distinct CDR3 sequences; under 25% of them were counted only once. About 4% of the sample is in the top ten clones. Sequencing was carried out using Tregs sorted from blood. The receptors here all came from a female donor with breast cancer.

This clonotype was seen a single time. Since a much larger clone is just one base distant, this may be a read error. This chain connects TRBV4-1 to TRBJ1-1; D may be TRBD1 (5 bases). The CDR3 spans 14 residues. Germline assignment: CDR1 MGHRA and CDR2 YSYEKL. The CDR3 region has the DNA TGCACCAGCAGCCAACGGCAGGGGAACACTGAAGCTTTCTTT. Translated, it gives CTSSQRQGNTEAFF.

There are many counts of this clonotype. The V call is TRBV4-1, the J call TRBJ2-5; the match to TRBD2 covers 13 bases. Trimming cost V 1 base and J 4 bases; bases outside gene matches: 9. This CDR3 has 18 amino acids. Per germline, CDR1 MGHRA and CDR2 YSYEKL. In DNA form, the CDR3 reads TGCGCCAGCAGCCAAGCGCAACTAGCGGGAGGGCCGGGAGAGACCCAGTACTTC. Its protein product is CASSQAQLAGGPGETQYF.

The count of this clonotype is one. This may be a read error: a much more frequent sequence differs by one nucleotide. The chain is built from TRBV29-1 and TRBJ2-2; possible D gene TRBD2, 5 bases. Germline CDR1 reads SQVTM; CDR2 reads ANQGSEA. This CDR3 has 16 residues. V was shortened by 5 bases and J by 2 bases, with 18 bases between the two germline ends. This chain's CDR3 is CSVKVIERRNTGELFF. DNA for the CDR3: TGCAGCGTTAAAGTAATCGAGCGGAGAAACACCGGGGAGCTGTTTTTT.

Of note for this clonotype: A much bigger clone sits one base away, suggesting this may be a read error. The CDR3 spells CASLAGEADTQHF. CDR3 DNA: TGTGCCTCCCTAGCGGGGGAAGCAGATACGCAGCATTTT. V usage is TRBV10-3 and J usage is TRBJ2-3; D is perhaps TRBD1 (5 bases). TRBJ1-5 matches the DNA end more closely, so the J call is doubtful. The germline CDR1 and CDR2 sequences are ENHRY and SYGVKD. The CDR3 is 13 residues long.

Notes on this clonotype: One base away lies a much larger clone, so this may be a sequencing read error. The final CDR3 position lacks the conserved phenylalanine or tryptophan, pointing to a likely read error. The rearrangement links TRBV10-3 to TRBJ1-1; D may be TRBD1 (5 bases). The CDR3 contains 14 residues. Trimming stripped 3 bases from V and 1 base from J, with 9 bases between. Germline CDR1 is ENHRY and CDR2 is SYGVKD. CDR3 coding DNA: TGTGCCATCAGTGACTTTGACAGGAACACTGAAGCTTTCTCT. Its translation: CAISDFDRNTEAFS.

Worth noting for this clonotype: A much larger clone sits a single nucleotide away, making a read error possible. The rearrangement links TRBV10-3 to TRBJ1-2; D is unclear. Deletions cut 6 bases from V and 4 bases from J, with 24 bases between. Germline assignment: CDR1 ENHRY and CDR2 SYGVKD. This CDR3 is 17 amino acids long. The CDR3 sequence: CAIREPERYEATYGYTF. The CDR3 coding sequence is TGTGCCATCAGGGAACCTGAACGGTATGAGGCCACCTATGGCTACACCTTC.

This clonotype was seen at least ten times. The chain joins TRBV12-3 or TRBV12-4 to TRBJ2-1; D is possibly TRBD2 (7 bases). The V and J ends lost 3 bases and 7 bases respectively, with 16 bases between them. CDR3 length: 15 residues. The CDR3 sequence: CASSFSGLRGNEQFF. The CDR3 nucleotides are TGTGCCAGCAGTTTTTCGGGACTAAGGGGGAATGAGCAGTTCTTC.

The J gene is TRBJ2-1, the V gene TRBV11-2, with TRBD1 identical over 11 bases. Germline CDR1 SGHAT, CDR2 FQNNGV. V lost 3 bases to trimming and J lost 5 bases; unmatched junction nucleotides: 18. The CDR3 is 20 amino acids. CDR3 in DNA: TGTGCCAGCAGCTTGAAGTTCCGGGACAGGGGGTCTAGCGGTAACAATGAGCAGTTCTTC. This encodes CASSLKFRDRGSSGNNEQFF.

The rearrangement joins TRBV27 to TRBJ1-6, with D unclear. The V end was cut by 2 bases, the J end by 5 bases, with 7 bases between. The CDR3 sequence is 14 residues long. Germline CDR1 and CDR2: MNHEY and SMNVEV (reference sequence). DNA of the CDR3: TGTGCCAGCAGTTTAGGTGGTGATAATTCACCCCTCCACTTT. It translates to CASSLGGDNSPLHF.

This clonotype was observed a handful of times. The chain is built from TRBV5-5 and TRBJ2-1; TRBD2 is a possible D gene (5 bases). V lost 4 bases and J 1 base, leaving 12 bases between the germline ends. This CDR3 comprises 15 residues. From germline, CDR1 is SGHKS and CDR2 YYEKEE (reference sequence). CDR3 nucleotides: TGTGCCAGCAGCCTAGTCGGGAATTCCTACAATGAGCAGTTCTTC. Amino acid sequence: CASSLVGNSYNEQFF.

The V and J genes are TRBV14 and TRBJ2-2; 10 positions agree with TRBD2. Germline V gene lookup returns CDR1 SGHDN and CDR2 FVKESK. Unmatched junction bases numbered 7, after V lost 4 bases and J lost 5 bases. The CDR3 runs to 16 residues. The CDR3 region has the DNA TGTGCCAGCAGCCGAGGACTAGCGGAGTCAACCGGGGAGCTGTTTTTT. Residues: CASSRGLAESTGELFF.